This T cell receptor (beta chain) was sequenced in a study of lymphopenia after photon versus proton radiotherapy. Study-wide findings and caveats: Survival link was tested only in deceased patients; proton benefit remains a possibility.

The germline CDR1 and CDR2 sequences are LNHDA and SQIVND (reference sequence). This CDR3 comprises 14 residues. With 5 bases clipped from V and 2 bases from J, the junction kept 4 bases outside the gene matches. Worth noting for this clone: Its specificity is not known.

Method: immunoSEQ multiplex PCR; TCRdb's copy keeps in-frame clones and lacks some. Altogether 65,000 to 85,000 clones are present, just under 95% being singletons, with the ten largest covering 2% to 2.5%. This specimen consisted of peripheral blood, obtained from a patient treated with photon-based radiotherapy. This chain uses TRBV19 with TRBJ2-5, with 8 bases fitting TRBD1. This sequence was found in a woman between 40 and 50 years old with cholangiocarcinoma. CDR3 residues: CASSFDRGQETQYF. The DNA of the CDR3 is TGTGCCAGTAGTTTCGACAGGGGACAAGAGACCCAGTACTTC. Complete variable domain (other parts from reference TRBV19 and TRBJ2-5): DGGITQSPKYLFRKEGQNVTLSCEQNLNHDAMYWYRQDPGQGLRLIYYSQIVNDFQKGDIAEGYSVSREKKESFPLTVTSAQKNPTAFYLCASSFDRGQETQYFGPGTRLLVL.